These 16 T cell receptor beta chains came from one sample sequenced in a study of blood T cell repertoires in COVID-19 (dated by TCRdb to 2018 to 2020). The library relied on the immunoSEQ multiplex PCR assay. In its TCRdb copy, this immuneACCESS table keeps in-frame sequences only and misses some clones. Where compared with another copy, unresolved V genes explain less than half of these, and the others have no known cause. The sample yields roughly 74,000 clones; approximately 84% were counted once. Over 30% of the sample is in the top ten clones. The sequencing sample was made of peripheral blood. The receptors shown here come from a man between 65 and 79 years old with acute or convalescent COVID-19.

The CDR3 is CASSPTGETQYF. The CDR3 DNA reads TGTGCCAGCAGCCCGACAGGGGAGACCCAGTACTTC. This chain links TRBV7-3 with TRBJ2-5; 7 positions match TRBD1. Germline V CDR1 and CDR2: SGHTA, FQGTGA. This CDR3 region has 12 residues. The trim removed 5 bases at V and 5 bases at J, leaving 2 bases unmatched.

The chain uses TRBV10-3 and TRBJ2-5; unclear D gene. V was shortened by 2 bases and J by 4 bases, with 20 bases between the two germline ends. Germline V gene lookup returns CDR1 ENHRY and CDR2 SYGVKD. This CDR3 is built from 17 residues. The CDR3 sequence: CAISELRLGNGGETQYF. The CDR3 region has the DNA TGTGCCATCAGTGAGCTACGACTGGGTAACGGTGGAGAGACCCAGTACTTC.

V is TRBV19 and J is TRBJ2-7, with 7 nucleotides matching TRBD1. This CDR3 spans 14 amino acids. J was trimmed by 5 bases and V by 3 bases; bases with no gene match: 7. Germline values: CDR1 LNHDA, CDR2 SQIVND (reference sequence). The CDR3: CASSISPTGNEQYF. Here the CDR3 DNA reads TGTGCCAGTAGTATTTCCCCGACAGGGAACGAGCAGTACTTC. Using reference TRBV19 and TRBJ2-7 for the parts outside the CDR3, the full variable domain is DGGITQSPKYLFRKEGQNVTLSCEQNLNHDAMYWYRQDPGQGLRLIYYSQIVNDFQKGDIAEGYSVSREKKESFPLTVTSAQKNPTAFYLCASSISPTGNEQYFGPGTRLTVT.

This clone has just one count. This chain joins TRBV5-4 and TRBJ1-1; maybe TRBD1 (6 bases). Deletions cut 5 bases from V and 8 bases from J, with 13 bases between. Germline V CDR1 and CDR2: SGHNT, YYREEE (reference sequence). The CDR3 totals 12 residues. Here the CDR3 reads CASSLGGREAFF. In nucleotides, the CDR3 is TGTGCCAGCAGTCTAGGGGGTAGAGAAGCTTTCTTT.

The chain has TRBV29-1 and TRBJ1-2, with D tentatively TRBD1 (6 bases). Between the trimmed V and J ends, which lost 0 bases and 4 bases, there was a span of 6 bases. Per germline, CDR1 SQVTM and CDR2 ANQGSEA. This CDR3 region has 12 residues. The CDR3 is CSVEDRGYGYTF. Written as DNA, the CDR3 is TGCAGCGTTGAAGACAGGGGCTATGGCTACACCTTC.

V usage is TRBV19 and J usage is TRBJ2-7; the match to TRBD1 covers 9 bases. CDR1 is LNHDA, CDR2 SQIVND, per germline (reference sequence). V lost 6 bases, J lost 3 bases, and 15 bases stayed unmatched. The CDR3 has 17 amino acids. The CDR3 sequence is CASSSGQGNKRGYEQYF. CDR3 nucleotide sequence: TGTGCCAGTAGCTCGGGACAGGGTAATAAGCGGGGCTACGAGCAGTACTTC.

The V gene is TRBV19, the J gene TRBJ1-3, with D perhaps matching TRBD1 (6 bases). V was trimmed by 6 bases and J by 0 bases, leaving 9 bases between them. The CDR3 is made up of 14 amino acids. Germline CDR1 is LNHDA and CDR2 is SQIVND (reference sequence). Here the CDR3 reads CASRGTISGNTIYF. CDR3 sequence (DNA): TGTGCCAGTAGGGGGACAATCTCTGGAAACACCATATATTTT.

This chain joins TRBV19 and TRBJ2-6, with D possibly being TRBD2 (5 bases). Trimming took off 4 bases at V and 0 bases at J, with 10 bases between the two ends. Germline loops: CDR1 LNHDA, CDR2 SQIVND (reference sequence). CDR3 length: 16 amino acids. CDR3 DNA: TGTGCCAGTAGTACCCTTGGGAGCTCTGGGGCCAACGTCCTGACTTTC. Its translation is CASSTLGSSGANVLTF.

The chain recombines TRBV7-9 with TRBJ2-1; 8 positions match TRBD2. This CDR3 region has 17 residues. The trim removed 1 base at V and 5 bases at J, leaving 10 bases unmatched. Germline V gene lookup returns CDR1 SEHNR and CDR2 FQNEAQ (reference sequence). CDR3 protein: CASSLGGTSGGDNEQFF. The CDR3 DNA is TGTGCCAGCAGCTTAGGTGGAACTAGCGGAGGCGACAATGAGCAGTTCTTC. Supplemented by reference TRBV7-9 and TRBJ2-1, the full variable domain reads DTGVSQNPRHKITKRGQNVTFRCDPISEHNRLYWYRQTLGQGPEFLTYFQNEAQLEKSRLLSDRFSAERPKGSFSTLEIQRTEQGDSAMYLCASSLGGTSGGDNEQFFGPGTRLTVL.

This chain links TRBV29-1 with TRBJ2-7; weak D call: TRBD2 (5 bases). The V and J ends lost 0 bases and 4 bases respectively, with 7 bases between them. From germline, CDR1 is SQVTM and CDR2 ANQGSEA. This CDR3 contains 12 residues. This chain's CDR3 is CSVEDGKYEQYF. DNA for the CDR3: TGCAGCGTTGAAGACGGGAAATACGAGCAGTACTTC.

The chain carries TRBV6-2 or TRBV6-3 and TRBJ1-1, with unresolved D. This CDR3 has 15 amino acids. The V end lost 0 bases, the J end lost 0 bases, and 8 bases lay between the germline ends. Germline CDR1 reads MNHEY; CDR2 reads SVGEGT. CDR3: CASSYSNGMNTEAFF. The CDR3 DNA reads TGTGCCAGCAGTTACTCGAACGGGATGAACACTGAAGCTTTCTTT.

V and J are TRBV2 and TRBJ1-1; no definite D call. Looked up from germline, CDR1 is SNHLY and CDR2 is FYNNEI. CDR3 length equals 17 residues. The germline V and J ends were trimmed by 3 bases and 4 bases, with 21 bases remaining between them. Written as DNA, the CDR3 is TGTGCCAGCAGTGACGGCGGTGCACCCGCGTTGGGCACTGAAGCTTTCTTT. This translates into CASSDGGAPALGTEAFF.

This chain joins TRBV3-1 (or the pseudogene TRBV3-2) and TRBJ1-1; TRBD1 matches at 8 bases. There are 12 residues in the CDR3. V trimming: 2 bases; J trimming: 10 bases; junction bases outside the gene matches: 3. Germline V lookup: CDR1 LGHDT, CDR2 YNNKEL (reference sequence). For the CDR3, the DNA is TGTGCCAGCAGCCAATCCCAGGGGGCAGCTTTCTTT. This gives the protein CASSQSQGAAFF.

The CDR3 loop reads CAISGDKTGKESGNTIYF. CDR3 bases: TGTGCCATCAGTGGCGATAAGACAGGGAAAGAGTCTGGAAACACCATATATTTT. The chain uses TRBV10-3 and TRBJ1-3, with TRBD1 identical over 7 bases. The CDR3 length is 18 residues. V trimming: 4 bases; J trimming: 1 base; junction bases outside the gene matches: 13. Germline V gene lookup returns CDR1 ENHRY and CDR2 SYGVKD.

This rearrangement joins TRBV9 to TRBJ1-3, with D unresolved. Germline V CDR1 and CDR2: SGDLS, YYNGEE. The CDR3 runs to 16 residues. V lost 6 bases and J 0 bases, leaving 16 bases between the germline ends. CDR3 nucleotide sequence: TGTGCCAGCACCTTTGGCTCCGGGAGCTCTGGAAACACCATATATTTT. It is translated as CASTFGSGSSGNTIYF.

The chain couples TRBV5-6 to TRBJ2-5; 11 nucleotides line up with TRBD1. With 2 bases clipped from V and 4 bases from J, the junction kept 4 bases outside the gene matches. The CDR3 spans 15 residues. The germline CDR1 and CDR2 sequences are SGHDT and YYEEEE. CDR3 in DNA: TGTGCCAGCAGCTTTGGGACAGGGGGATCAGAGACCCAGTACTTC. This sequence encodes CASSFGTGGSETQYF.